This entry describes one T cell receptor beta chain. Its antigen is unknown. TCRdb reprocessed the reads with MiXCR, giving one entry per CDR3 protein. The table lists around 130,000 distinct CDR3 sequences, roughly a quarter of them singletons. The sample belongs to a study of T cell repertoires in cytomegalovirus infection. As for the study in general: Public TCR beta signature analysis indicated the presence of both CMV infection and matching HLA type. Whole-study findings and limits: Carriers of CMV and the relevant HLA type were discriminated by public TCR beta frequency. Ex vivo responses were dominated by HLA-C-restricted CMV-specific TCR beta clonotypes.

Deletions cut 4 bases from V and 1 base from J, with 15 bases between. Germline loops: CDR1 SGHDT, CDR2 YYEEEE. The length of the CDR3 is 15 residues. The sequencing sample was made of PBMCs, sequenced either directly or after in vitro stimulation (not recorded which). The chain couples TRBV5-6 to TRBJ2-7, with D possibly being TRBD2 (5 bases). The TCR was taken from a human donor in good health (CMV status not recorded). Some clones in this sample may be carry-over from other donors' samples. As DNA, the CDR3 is TGTGCCAGCAGCCCCCCAAATAAGCGGTCCTACGAGCAGTACTTC. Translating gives CASSPPNKRSYEQYF.